This T cell receptor beta chain was profiled in a study of Graves' ophthalmopathy and Graves' hyperthyroidism. Notes on the study in general: Among expanded thyroid clonotypes above 0.001 frequency, most also occurred in blood.

This clonotype was seen ten or more times. What it binds is not known. Amplification of TCR beta CDR3 regions used RNA transcripts. An initial RT-PCR round employing HTBI primers preceded a second-round multiplex PCR. MiXCR, run by TCRdb on the multiplex PCR reads, gives a single entry per CDR3 protein. The sample holds 350,000 to 450,000 distinct CDR3 sequences, around 20% seen once. Germline CDR1 and CDR2: MNHEY and SVGEGT. V shed 2 bases and J 5 bases; nucleotides not matched to a gene: 7. This CDR3 is built from 15 residues. Sample: peripheral blood. This receptor was obtained from a woman between 18 and 29 years old with stable Graves' hyperthyroidism. This chain uses TRBV6-2 or TRBV6-3 with TRBJ2-5, with TRBD2 identical over 8 bases. This CDR3 is CASSYSTGGLETQYF. As DNA, the CDR3 is TGTGCCAGCAGTTACAGTACGGGAGGGCTTGAGACCCAGTACTTC.